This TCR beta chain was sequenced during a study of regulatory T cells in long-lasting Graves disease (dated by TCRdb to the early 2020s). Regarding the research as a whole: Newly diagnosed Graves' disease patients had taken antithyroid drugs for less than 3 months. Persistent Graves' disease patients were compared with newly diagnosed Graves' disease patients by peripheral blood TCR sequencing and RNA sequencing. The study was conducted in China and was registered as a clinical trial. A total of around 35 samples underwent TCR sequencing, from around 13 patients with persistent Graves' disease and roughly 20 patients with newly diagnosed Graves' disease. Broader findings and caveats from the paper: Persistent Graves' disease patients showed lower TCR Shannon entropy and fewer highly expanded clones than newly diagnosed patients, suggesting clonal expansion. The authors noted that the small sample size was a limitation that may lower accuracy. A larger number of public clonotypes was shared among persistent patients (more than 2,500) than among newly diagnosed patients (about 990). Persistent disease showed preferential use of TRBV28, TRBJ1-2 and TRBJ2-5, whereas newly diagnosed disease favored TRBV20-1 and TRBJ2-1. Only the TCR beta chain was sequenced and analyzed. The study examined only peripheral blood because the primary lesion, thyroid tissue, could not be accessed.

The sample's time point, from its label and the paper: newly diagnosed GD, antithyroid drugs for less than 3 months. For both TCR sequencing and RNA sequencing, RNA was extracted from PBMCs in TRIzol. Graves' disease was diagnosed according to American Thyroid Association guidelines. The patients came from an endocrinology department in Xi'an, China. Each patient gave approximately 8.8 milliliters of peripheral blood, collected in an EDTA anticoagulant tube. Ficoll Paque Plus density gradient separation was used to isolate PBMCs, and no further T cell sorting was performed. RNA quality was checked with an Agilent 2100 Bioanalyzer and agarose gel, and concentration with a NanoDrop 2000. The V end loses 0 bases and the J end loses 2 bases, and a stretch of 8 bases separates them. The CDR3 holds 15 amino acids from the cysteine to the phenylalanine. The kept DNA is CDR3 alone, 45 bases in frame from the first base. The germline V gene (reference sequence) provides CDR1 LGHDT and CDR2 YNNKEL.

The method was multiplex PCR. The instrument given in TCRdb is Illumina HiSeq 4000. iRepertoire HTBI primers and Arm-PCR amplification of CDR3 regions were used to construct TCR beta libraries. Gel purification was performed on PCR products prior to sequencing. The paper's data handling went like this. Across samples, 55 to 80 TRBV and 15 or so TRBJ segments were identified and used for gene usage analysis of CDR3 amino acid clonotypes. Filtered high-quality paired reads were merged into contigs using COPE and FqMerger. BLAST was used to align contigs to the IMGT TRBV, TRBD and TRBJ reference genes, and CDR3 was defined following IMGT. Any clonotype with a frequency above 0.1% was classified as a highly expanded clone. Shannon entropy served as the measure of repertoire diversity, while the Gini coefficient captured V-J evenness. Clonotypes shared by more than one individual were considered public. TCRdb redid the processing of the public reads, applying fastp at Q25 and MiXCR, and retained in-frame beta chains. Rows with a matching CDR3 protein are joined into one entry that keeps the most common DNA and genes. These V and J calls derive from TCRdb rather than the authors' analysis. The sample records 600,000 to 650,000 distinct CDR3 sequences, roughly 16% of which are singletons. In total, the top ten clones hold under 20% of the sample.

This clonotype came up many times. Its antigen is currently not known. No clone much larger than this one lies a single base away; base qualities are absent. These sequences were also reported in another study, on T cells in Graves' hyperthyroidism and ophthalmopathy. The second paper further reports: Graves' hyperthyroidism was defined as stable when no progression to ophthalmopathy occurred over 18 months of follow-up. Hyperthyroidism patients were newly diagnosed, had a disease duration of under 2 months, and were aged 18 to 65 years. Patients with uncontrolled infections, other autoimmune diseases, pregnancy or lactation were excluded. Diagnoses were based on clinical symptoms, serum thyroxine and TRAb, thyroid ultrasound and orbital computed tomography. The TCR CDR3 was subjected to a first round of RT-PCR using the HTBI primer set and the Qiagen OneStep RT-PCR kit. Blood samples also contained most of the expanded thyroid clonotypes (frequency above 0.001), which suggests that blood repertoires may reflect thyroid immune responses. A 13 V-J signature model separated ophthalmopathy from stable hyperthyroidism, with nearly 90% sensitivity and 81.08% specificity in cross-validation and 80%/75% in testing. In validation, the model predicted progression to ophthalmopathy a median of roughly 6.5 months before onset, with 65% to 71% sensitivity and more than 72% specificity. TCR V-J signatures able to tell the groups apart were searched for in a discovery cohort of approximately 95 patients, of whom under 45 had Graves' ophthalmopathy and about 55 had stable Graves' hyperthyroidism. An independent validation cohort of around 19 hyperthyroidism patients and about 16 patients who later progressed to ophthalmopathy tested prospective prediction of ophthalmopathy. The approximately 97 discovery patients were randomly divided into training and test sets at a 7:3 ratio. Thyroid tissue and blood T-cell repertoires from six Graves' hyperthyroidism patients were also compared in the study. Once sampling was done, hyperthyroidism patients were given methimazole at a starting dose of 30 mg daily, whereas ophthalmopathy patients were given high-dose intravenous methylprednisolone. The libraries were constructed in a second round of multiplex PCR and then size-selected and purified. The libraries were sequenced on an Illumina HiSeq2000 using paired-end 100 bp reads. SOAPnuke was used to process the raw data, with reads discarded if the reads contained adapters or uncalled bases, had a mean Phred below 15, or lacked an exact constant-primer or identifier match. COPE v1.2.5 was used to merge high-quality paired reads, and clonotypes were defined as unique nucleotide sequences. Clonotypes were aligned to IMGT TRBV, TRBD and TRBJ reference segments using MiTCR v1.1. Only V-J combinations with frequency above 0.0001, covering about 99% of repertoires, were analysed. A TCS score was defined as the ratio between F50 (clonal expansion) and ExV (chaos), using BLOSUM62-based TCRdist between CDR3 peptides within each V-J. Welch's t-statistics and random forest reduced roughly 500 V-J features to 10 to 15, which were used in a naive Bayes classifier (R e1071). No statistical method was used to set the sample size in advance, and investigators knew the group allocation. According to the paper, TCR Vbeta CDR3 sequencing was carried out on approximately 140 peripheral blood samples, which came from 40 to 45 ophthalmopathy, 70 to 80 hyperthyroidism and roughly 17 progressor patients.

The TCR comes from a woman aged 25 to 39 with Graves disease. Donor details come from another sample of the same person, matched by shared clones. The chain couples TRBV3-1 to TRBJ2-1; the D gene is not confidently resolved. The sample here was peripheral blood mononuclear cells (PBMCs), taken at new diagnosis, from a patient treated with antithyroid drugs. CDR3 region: CASSQELATYNEQFF. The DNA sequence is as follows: TGTGCCAGCAGCCAAGAGCTCGCGACCTACAATGAGCAGTTCTTC.